This T cell receptor (beta chain) was sequenced for a study of cytotoxic CD8 clonotypes in ibrutinib-treated CLL. Clones were read by immunoSEQ multiplex PCR, and TCRdb kept only the in-frame ones, dropping some. The sample consists of 110,000 to 150,000 clones, roughly three quarters of them appearing once. The sequence was obtained from a human donor with chronic lymphocytic leukemia. The sample in question was PBMCs, obtained after 24 months of ibrutinib treatment.

The CDR3 DNA is TGTGCCACCAGCAGAGCGGGGGGGACAGGCCTACAATATGAGCAGTTCTTC. Encoded protein: CATSRAGGTGLQYEQFF. This chain joins TRBV15 and TRBJ2-1, with D perhaps assigned TRBD1 or TRBD2 (8 bases each). The CDR3 is 17 amino acids. Between the trimmed V and J ends, which lost 1 base and 8 bases, there was a span of 21 bases. Per the germline V gene, CDR1 is LNHNV and CDR2 is YYDKDF (reference sequence).